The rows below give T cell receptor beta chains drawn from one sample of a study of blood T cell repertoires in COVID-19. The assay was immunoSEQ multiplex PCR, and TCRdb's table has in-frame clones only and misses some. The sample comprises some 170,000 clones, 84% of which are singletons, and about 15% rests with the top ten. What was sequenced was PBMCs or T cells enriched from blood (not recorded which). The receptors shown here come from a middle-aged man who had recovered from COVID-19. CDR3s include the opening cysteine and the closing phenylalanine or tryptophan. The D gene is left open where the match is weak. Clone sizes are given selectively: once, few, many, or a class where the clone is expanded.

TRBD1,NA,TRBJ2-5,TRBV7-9,TGTGCCAGCAGCGTGAGACAGGGTGGAGAGACCCAGTACTTC,CASSVRQGGETQYF
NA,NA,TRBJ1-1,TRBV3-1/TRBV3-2,TGTGCCAGCAGCCAAGCGGTCAACACTGAAGCTTTCTTT,CASSQAVNTEAFF
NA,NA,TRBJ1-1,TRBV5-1,TGCGCCAGCAGCTTGGCTGGACCGGGGAGCACTGAAGCTTTCTTT,CASSLAGPGSTEAFF
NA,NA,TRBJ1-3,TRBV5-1,TGCGCCAGCAGGCTGAGTCAATCCTACTCTGGAAACACCATATATTTT,CASRLSQSYSGNTIYF
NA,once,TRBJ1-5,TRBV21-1,TGTGCCAGCAAGGACCGGGGATGGCCCCAGCATTTT,CASKDRGWPQHF
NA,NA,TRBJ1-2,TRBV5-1,TGCGCCAGCAGCGTATCACAGGGCGTCGCCTATGGCTACACCTTC,CASSVSQGVAYGYTF
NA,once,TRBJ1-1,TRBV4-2,TGTGCCAGCAGCCCGGCCGGGGTGGAAGTGAACACTGAAGCTTTCTTT,CASSPAGVEVNTEAFF
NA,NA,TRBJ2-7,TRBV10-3,TGTGCCATCAGTGACCCCGGGGGTGCCTACGAGCAGTACTTC,CAISDPGGAYEQYF
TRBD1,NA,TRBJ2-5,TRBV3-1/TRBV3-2,TGTGCCAGCAGCCCATCTCCGGGACAGGGGGCAGAGACCCAGTACTTC,CASSPSPGQGAETQYF
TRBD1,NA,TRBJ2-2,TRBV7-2,TGTGCCAGCAGCTTAGGTTCAGGGGGCTACACCGGGGAGCTGTTTTTT,CASSLGSGGYTGELFF
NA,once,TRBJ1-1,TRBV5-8,TGTGCCAGCAGTTCTTTGGCCAACACTGAAGCTTTCTTT,CASSSLANTEAFF
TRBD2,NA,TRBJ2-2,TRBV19,TGTGCCAGTAGTATCCCTAGCGGGGGAAACACCGGGGAGCTGTTTTTT,CASSIPSGGNTGELFF
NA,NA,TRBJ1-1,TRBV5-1,TGCGCCAGCAGCTTTGTTGAGCAGGGCCCTTGGGCTGAAGCTTTCTTT,CASSFVEQGPWAEAFF
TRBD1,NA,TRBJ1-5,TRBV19,TGTGCCAGTAGTACGACAGGGGAATACAATCAGCCCCAGCATTTT,CASSTTGEYNQPQHF
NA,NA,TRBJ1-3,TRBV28,TGTGCCAGCAGCCTCACAGGGAGGGGGTCGCGTTATGGAAACACCATATATTTT,CASSLTGRGSRYGNTIYF
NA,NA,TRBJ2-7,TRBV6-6,TGTGCCAGCAGCGGAATGGGACGGGACTTATCCTACGAGCAGTACTTC,CASSGMGRDLSYEQYF
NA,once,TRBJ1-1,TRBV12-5,TGTGCTAGTGGTGCTGACCCGGGACTGTGGACTGAAGCTTTCTTT,CASGADPGLWTEAFF
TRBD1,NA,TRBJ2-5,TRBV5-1,TGCGCCAGCAGAAAAAGGACAGGTGAACAAGAGACCCAGTACTTC,CASRKRTGEQETQYF
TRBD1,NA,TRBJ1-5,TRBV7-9,TGTGCCAGCAGAAATGGGACAGGGGGCAGTCAGCCCCAGCATTTT,CASRNGTGGSQPQHF
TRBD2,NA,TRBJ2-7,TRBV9,TGTGCCAGCAGCCGAAACGGACTAGCGGGGGTTGAGCAGTACTTC,CASSRNGLAGVEQYF
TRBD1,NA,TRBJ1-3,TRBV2,TGTGCCACCTCGGACAGGGGAGTCGGAAACACCATATATTTT,CATSDRGVGNTIYF
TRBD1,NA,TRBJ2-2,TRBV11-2,TGTGCCAGCAGCTTAGAAGTGTTAGGGGGCTCCGGGGAGCTGTTTTTT,CASSLEVLGGSGELFF
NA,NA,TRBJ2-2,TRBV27,TGTGCCAGCAGTCAAGAGACTCCCCGGGAGCTGTTTTTT,CASSQETPRELFF
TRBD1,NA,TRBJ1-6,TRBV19,TGTGCCAGTAGTATAATCGGAGGACAGGGTAATTCACCCCTCCACTTT,CASSIIGGQGNSPLHF
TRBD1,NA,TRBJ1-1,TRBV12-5,TGTGCTAGTGGTAAACAGGGGGTGGCCACTGAAGCTTTCTTT,CASGKQGVATEAFF
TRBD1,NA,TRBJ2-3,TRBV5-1,TGCGCCAGCAGCTCAGGGGGTCGGAGCACAGATACGCAGTATTTT,CASSSGGRSTDTQYF
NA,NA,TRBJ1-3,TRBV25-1,TGTGCCAGCAGTGTTAATACGGCAGGGTGGTCTGGAAACACCATATATTTT,CASSVNTAGWSGNTIYF
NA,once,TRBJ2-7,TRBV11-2,TGTGCCAGCAGCTTAGCAGGGGATGCCTACGAGCAGTACTTC,CASSLAGDAYEQYF
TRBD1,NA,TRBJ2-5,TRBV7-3,TGTGCCAGCAGCTCCCGACAGGGGACCCAAGAGACCCAGTACTTC,CASSSRQGTQETQYF
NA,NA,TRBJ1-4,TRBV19,TGTGCCAGTAGTATAGATCTCGGGCAGGGGTTGAATGCGATGGGAAAACTGTTTTTT,CASSIDLGQGLNAMGKLFF
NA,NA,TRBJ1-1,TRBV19,TGTGCCACCCAGAGGGTTCGGGGTAACACTGAAGCTTTCTTT,CATQRVRGNTEAFF
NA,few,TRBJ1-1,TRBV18,TGTGCCAGCTTCCAACAGATGAACACTGAAGCTTTCTTT,CASFQQMNTEAFF
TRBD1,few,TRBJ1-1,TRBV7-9,TGTGCCAGCAGCCTTAGGGGGACAGAGAACACTGAAGCTTTCTTT,CASSLRGTENTEAFF
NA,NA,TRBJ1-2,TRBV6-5,TGTGCCAGCAGTTACTCGAAAGGGGCTGGGGGCTACACCTTC,CASSYSKGAGGYTF
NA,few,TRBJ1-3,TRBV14,TGTGCCAGCAGCCAAGGAGGGAGAAACACCATATATTTT,CASSQGGRNTIYF
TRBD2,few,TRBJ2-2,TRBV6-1,TGTGCCAGCAGTGAATGGCGACTAGCGGGGAACACCGGGGAGCTGTTTTTT,CASSEWRLAGNTGELFF
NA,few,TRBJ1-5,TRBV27,TGTGCCAGCAGTTTAAGGGACGGCGGGGATCAGCCCCAGCATTTT,CASSLRDGGDQPQHF
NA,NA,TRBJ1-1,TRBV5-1,TGCGCCAGCAGCTGGGTCACAGGGCGAGACACTGAAGCTTTCTTT,CASSWVTGRDTEAFF
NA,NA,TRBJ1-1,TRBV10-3,TGTGCCATCAGACAGGAGTACACTGAAGCTTTCTTT,CAIRQEYTEAFF
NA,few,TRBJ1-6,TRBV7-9,TGTGCCAGCAGCTCCGGGGGGCAGAGTAATTCACCCCTCCACTTT,CASSSGGQSNSPLHF
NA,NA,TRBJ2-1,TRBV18,TGTGCCAGCTCTTTCGTTAGTATCGATGAGCAGTTCTTC,CASSFVSIDEQFF
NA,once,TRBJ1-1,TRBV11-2,TGTGCCAGCAGCTCGGGAACCAGACGACGGGGCACTGAAGCTTTCTTT,CASSSGTRRRGTEAFF
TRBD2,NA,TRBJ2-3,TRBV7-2,TGTGCCAGCAGCTTAGCGTCGACTAGCGGGAAAACAGATACGCAGTATTTT,CASSLASTSGKTDTQYF